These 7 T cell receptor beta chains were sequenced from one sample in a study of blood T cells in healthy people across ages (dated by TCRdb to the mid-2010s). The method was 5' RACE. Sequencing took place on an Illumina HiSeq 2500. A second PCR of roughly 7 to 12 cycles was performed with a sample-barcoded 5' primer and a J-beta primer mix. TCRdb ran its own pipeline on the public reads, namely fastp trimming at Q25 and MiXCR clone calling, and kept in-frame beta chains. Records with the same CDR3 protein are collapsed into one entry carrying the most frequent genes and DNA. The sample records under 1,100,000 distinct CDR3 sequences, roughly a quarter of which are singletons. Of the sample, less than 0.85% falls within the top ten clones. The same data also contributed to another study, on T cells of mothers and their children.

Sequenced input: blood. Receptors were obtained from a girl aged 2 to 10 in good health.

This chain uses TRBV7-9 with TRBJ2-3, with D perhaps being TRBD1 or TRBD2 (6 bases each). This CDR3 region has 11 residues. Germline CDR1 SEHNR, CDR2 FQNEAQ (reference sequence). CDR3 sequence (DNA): TGTGCGGGGGGCATTGCAGATACGCAGTATTTT. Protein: CAGGIADTQYF.

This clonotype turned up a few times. The CDR3 here is CASSLGGGGYQETQYF. The CDR3 nucleotides are TGTGCCAGCAGCTTAGGTGGGGGTGGGTACCAAGAGACCCAGTACTTC. The chain couples TRBV7-2 to TRBJ2-5; D tentatively reads TRBD1 or TRBD2 (5 bases each). CDR1 is SGHTA, CDR2 FQGNSA, per germline. Trimming removed 1 base at V and 0 bases at J, with 12 bases between. This CDR3 is built from 16 residues.

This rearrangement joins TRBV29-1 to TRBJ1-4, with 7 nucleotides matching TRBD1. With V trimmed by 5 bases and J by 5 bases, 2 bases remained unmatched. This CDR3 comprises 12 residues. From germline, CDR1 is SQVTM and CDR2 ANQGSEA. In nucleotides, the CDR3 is TGCAGCGTTAAGGGACAGAATGAAAAACTGTTTTTT. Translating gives CSVKGQNEKLFF.

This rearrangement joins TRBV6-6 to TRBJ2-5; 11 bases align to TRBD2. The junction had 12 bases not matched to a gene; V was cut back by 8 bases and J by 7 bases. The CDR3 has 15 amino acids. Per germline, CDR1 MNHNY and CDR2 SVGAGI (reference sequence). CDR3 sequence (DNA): TGTGCCAGCGGTCCCACCGGGACTAGCGGAGGGACCCAGTACTTC. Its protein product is CASGPTGTSGGTQYF.

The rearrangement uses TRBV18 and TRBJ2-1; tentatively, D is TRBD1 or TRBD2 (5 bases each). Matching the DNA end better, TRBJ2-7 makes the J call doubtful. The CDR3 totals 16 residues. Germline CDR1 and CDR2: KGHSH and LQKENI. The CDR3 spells CASSPPNSGRSYEQYF. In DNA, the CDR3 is TGTGCCAGCTCACCACCGAATTCGGGACGGTCCTACGAGCAGTACTTC.

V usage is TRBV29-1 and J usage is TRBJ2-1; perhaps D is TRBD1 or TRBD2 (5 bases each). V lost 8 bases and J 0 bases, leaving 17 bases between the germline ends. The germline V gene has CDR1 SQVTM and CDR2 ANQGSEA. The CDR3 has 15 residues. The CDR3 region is CSTDSGTSSYNEQFF. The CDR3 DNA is TGCAGCACTGATTCCGGGACCAGCTCCTACAATGAGCAGTTCTTC.

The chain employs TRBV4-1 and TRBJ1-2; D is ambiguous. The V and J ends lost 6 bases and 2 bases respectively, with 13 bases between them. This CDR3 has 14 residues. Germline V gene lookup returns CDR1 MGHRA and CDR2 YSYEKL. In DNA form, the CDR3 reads TGCGCCAGCAGTCACAGCGATTTCAACTATGGCTACACCTTC. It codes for CASSHSDFNYGYTF.